One sample yielded the 13 T cell receptor beta chains listed below, sequenced in a study of T cells in Graves' hyperthyroidism and ophthalmopathy (dated by TCRdb to the late 2010s). Library generation was performed with multiplex PCR. TCRdb lists the instrument as Illumina HiSeq 2000. The TCR beta CDR3 regions were amplified from the RNA transcripts. The first round of RT-PCR for the TCR CDR3 was performed with the HTBI primer set and the Qiagen OneStep RT-PCR kit. TCRdb passed the public sequencing reads through fastp at Q25 and MiXCR, retaining productive beta sequences. Under each unique CDR3 protein, matching rows form one entry showing the most common genes and DNA. The sample data list around 300,000 distinct CDR3 sequences, and roughly 15% of these were observed just once. Of the sample, 7.9% falls within the top ten clones. The sequencing sample was made of blood. The receptors here all came from a woman aged 40 to 50 with Graves' hyperthyroidism.

This clonotype was found many times. The CDR3 is CASSGQYNQPQHF. The CDR3 DNA is TGTGCCAGCAGTGGTCAGTACAATCAGCCCCAGCATTTT. The chain joins TRBV2 to TRBJ1-5; D gene ambiguous. The CDR3 is 13 residues long. Trimming pared 4 bases from V and 3 bases from J, leaving 7 bases between. Looked up from germline, CDR1 is SNHLY and CDR2 is FYNNEI. Looking up the rest from reference TRBV2 and TRBJ1-5 gives the full variable domain: EPEVTQTPSHQVTQMGQEVILRCVPISNHLYFYWYRQILGQKVEFLVSFYNNEISEKSEIFDDQFSVERPDGSNFTLKIRSTKLEDSAMYFCASSGQYNQPQHFGDGTRLSIL.

The chain links TRBV12-3 or TRBV12-4 to TRBJ2-2, with D uncertain. Trimming removed 4 bases from V and 5 bases from J, with 8 bases in between. The CDR3 covers 13 residues. The CDR3, as DNA: TGTGCCAGCAGTTACCGGCGAACCGGGGAGCTGTTTTTT. Translated: CASSYRRTGELFF.

This clonotype was counted many times. The chain is built from TRBV11-2 and TRBJ2-4; D is unclear. V gave up 1 base and J gave up 0 bases, with 16 bases separating them. Germline V gives CDR1 SGHAT, CDR2 FQNNGV. The CDR3 sequence is 18 residues long. Here the CDR3 DNA reads TGTGCCAGCAGCTTAGTCGGTATTACCGTACTAGCCAAAAACATTCAGTACTTC. It translates to CASSLVGITVLAKNIQYF.

The V call is TRBV12-3 or TRBV12-4, the J call TRBJ1-3; D is possibly TRBD1 (6 bases). The CDR3 is 14 residues long. V gave up 4 bases and J gave up 7 bases, with 14 bases separating them. The CDR3 loop reads CASSWTARTNTIYF. The CDR3 DNA follows: TGTGCCAGCAGTTGGACAGCCCGGACGAACACCATATATTTT.

This clonotype occurred many times. This chain uses TRBV6-1 with TRBJ1-1; D may be TRBD1 (6 bases). The CDR3 has 13 amino acids. The V and J ends lost 6 bases and 7 bases respectively, with 15 bases between them. The germline CDR1 and CDR2 sequences are MNHNS and SASEGT. The CDR3 DNA follows: TGTGCCAGCAGGACGTCAGGGGCGGATGAAGCTTTCTTT. It encodes CASRTSGADEAFF.

This clonotype showed up many times. V is TRBV11-2 and J is TRBJ1-2, with D possibly TRBD1 on 5 matching bases. The CDR3 is 15 amino acids. V lost 0 bases to trimming and J lost 4 bases, with 12 bases between them. The germline CDR1 and CDR2 sequences are SGHAT and FQNNGV. CDR3 loop: CASSLDPDRSYGYTF. The CDR3 DNA sequence: TGTGCCAGCAGCTTAGACCCCGACAGAAGCTATGGCTACACCTTC.

This clonotype was observed at least ten times. The V gene is TRBV2, the J gene TRBJ2-1, with D possibly being TRBD1 (5 bases). V lost 3 bases and J lost 8, with 11 bases in between. Looked up from germline, CDR1 is SNHLY and CDR2 is FYNNEI. CDR3 size: 13 residues. The CDR3 sequence is CASSDRVSHEQFF. DNA of the CDR3: TGTGCCAGCAGTGACAGGGTGTCACATGAGCAGTTCTTC.

This clonotype has just a few counts. Here the CDR3 reads CASSSSGQSYEQYF. Here the CDR3 DNA reads TGCGCCAGCAGCTCTTCGGGACAGTCCTACGAGCAGTACTTC. The chain combines TRBV5-1 with TRBJ2-7, with TRBD1 identical over 7 bases. The CDR3 length is 14 residues. J was trimmed by 1 base and V by 3 bases; bases with no gene match: 4. Germline CDR1 SGHRS, CDR2 YFSETQ.

This clonotype showed up many times. This chain uses TRBV24-1 with TRBJ2-1; TRBD2 matches at 10 bases. Trimming removed 3 bases from V and 0 bases from J; junction bases left unmatched: 1. This CDR3 region has 16 residues. CDR1 is KGHDR and CDR2 is SFDVKD in the germline V gene. CDR3 in DNA: TGTGCCACCAGTGATGCTAGCGGGAGCTCCTACAATGAGCAGTTCTTC. It codes for CATSDASGSSYNEQFF.

This clonotype was counted between two and nine times. J is TRBJ2-1 and V is TRBV7-9; D is undetermined. CDR1 and CDR2 (germline): SEHNR, FQNEAQ (reference sequence). The CDR3 is 17 amino acids. Between the trimmed V and J ends, which lost 2 bases and 4 bases, there was a span of 18 bases. For the CDR3, the DNA is TGTGCCAGCAGCTTATACGACGGTGCGCCCGTTTACAATGAGCAGTTCTTC. It yields the protein CASSLYDGAPVYNEQFF.

V and J are TRBV7-8 and TRBJ1-6; D uncertain. Germline V gene lookup returns CDR1 SGHVS and CDR2 FQNEAQ. The CDR3 sequence is 13 residues long. The ends were cut back, 3 bases at V and 9 bases at J, with 9 bases in the middle. CDR3: CASSFGVSSPLHF. The DNA for the CDR3 is TGTGCCAGCAGCTTTGGTGTGAGTTCACCCCTCCACTTT.

This clonotype was picked up many times. An end of the junction differs from the germline gene, which may be a read error. V and J are TRBV28 and TRBJ1-6; D gene unclear. The CDR3 is made up of 13 amino acids. Germline V gene sequence: CDR1 MDHEN, CDR2 SYDVKM. CDR3 DNA: TGTGCCAGTAGTTACATTAAGCGTTCACCCCTCCACTTT. Translated: CASSYIKRSPLHF.

This clonotype was seen a few times. The chain couples TRBV9 to TRBJ1-2, with 9 bases lining up with TRBD1. Germline CDR1 reads SGDLS; CDR2 reads YYNGEE. This CDR3 spans 18 amino acids. Trimming cost V 3 bases and J 4 bases; bases outside gene matches: 16. The CDR3 DNA reads TGTGCCAGCAGCGAACCTACAGGGGGCGTCTCGAGGGCCTATGGCTACACCTTC. This sequence encodes CASSEPTGGVSRAYGYTF. The full variable domain, rest sourced from reference TRBV9 and TRBJ1-2, is DSGVTQTPKHLITATGQRVTLRCSPRSGDLSVYWYQQSLDQGLQFLIQYYNGEERAKGNILERFSAQQFPDLHSELNLSSLELGDSALYFCASSEPTGGVSRAYGYTFGSGTRLTVV.